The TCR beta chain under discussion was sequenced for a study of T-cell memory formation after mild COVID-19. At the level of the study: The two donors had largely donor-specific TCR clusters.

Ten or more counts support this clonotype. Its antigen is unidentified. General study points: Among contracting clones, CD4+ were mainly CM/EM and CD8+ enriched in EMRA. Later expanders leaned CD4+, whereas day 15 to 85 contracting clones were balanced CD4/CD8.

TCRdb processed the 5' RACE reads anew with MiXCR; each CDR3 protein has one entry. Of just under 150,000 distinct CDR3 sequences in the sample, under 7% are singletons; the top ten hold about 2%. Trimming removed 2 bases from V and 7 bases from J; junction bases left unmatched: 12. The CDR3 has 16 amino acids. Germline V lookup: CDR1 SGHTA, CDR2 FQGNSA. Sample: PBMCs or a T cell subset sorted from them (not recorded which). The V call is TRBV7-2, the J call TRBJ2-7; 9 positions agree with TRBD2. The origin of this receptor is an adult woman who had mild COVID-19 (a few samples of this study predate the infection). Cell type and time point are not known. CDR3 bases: TGTGCCAGCAGCTTATCCGCCGGGACTAGCATTTCGGAGCAGTACTTC. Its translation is CASSLSAGTSISEQYF.